The rows below give T cell receptor beta chains drawn from one sample of a study of tumor and adjacent non-tumor tissue in lung cancer. A single record per CDR3 protein comes from TCRdb applying MiXCR to the multiplex PCR reads. Among some 95,000 distinct CDR3 sequences listed, roughly 78% were seen once. The sample comprised distant non-tumor lung tissue. These TCRs come from a man in his 60s with small cell lung cancer. The CDR3 runs from the conserved cysteine through the conserved F or W. The D gene is left open where the match is weak. Size values are once, few and many counts, or a class for expanded clones, and some rows have none.

>TRBJ2-2|-|-|TRBV4-1
CAGSTDLNTGELFF
TGCGCCGGCAGCACCGACTTGAACACCGGGGAGCTGTTTTTT
>TRBJ2-1|-|TRBD2|TRBV11-2
CTSSPRLAGGQYERFF
TGTACCAGCAGCCCTAGACTAGCAGGAGGGCAATATGAGCGGTTCTTC
>TRBJ1-2|-|-|TRBV20-1
CSVPPAGDGYAF
TGCAGTGTTCCTCCTGCGGGAGATGGCTACGCCTTC
>TRBJ1-1|once|-|TRBV6-5
CASSYDDKGNTEAFF
TGTGCCAGCAGTTACGACGACAAGGGGAACACCGAAGCTTTCTTT
>TRBJ2-1|-|TRBD2|TRBV5-1
CASNLGTSASYNEQFF
TGCGCCAGCAACTTGGGAACTAGCGCATCTTACAATGAGCAGTTCTTC
>TRBJ2-5|-|TRBD1|TRBV11-2
CASRDTQGGEETQYF
TGTGCCAGCAGGGACACACAAGGGGGCGAAGAGACCCAGTACTTC
>TRBJ1-1|-|-|TRBV11-2
CASSLVRGEALF
TGTGCCAGCAGTTTAGTCAGAGGGGAGGCTTTGTTT
>TRBJ2-1|-|-|TRBV29-1
CSVVVSSVGNRQFF
TGCAGCGTTGTAGTCAGCAGCGTTGGCAATCGGCAGTTCTTC
>TRBJ2-2|-|TRBD1|TRBV5-1
CASTMTGVGTGELFF
TGCGCCAGCACCATGACAGGGGTCGGGACCGGGGAGCTGTTTTTT
>TRBJ2-5|-|-|TRBV12-3/TRBV12-4
CASSPYSGGQETQHF
TGTGCCAGCAGTCCCTATAGCGGGGGACAGGAGACCCAGCATTTC